The sequence of this TCR beta chain was determined in a study of CD8+ T cells in alopecia areata. The CDR3 length is 12 residues. V was pared by 8 bases and J by 6 bases, with 16 bases between. Germline V gene lookup returns CDR1 SQVTM and CDR2 ANQGSEA. Of note for this clone: The antigen is not known.

Study-wide results and caveats: Resident alphabeta T-cell populations of normal skin are likewise subject to sequencing in scalp samples.

Specified treatment: oral pan-JAK inhibitor, 5-10 mg twice daily. The sorting of PBMCs gave CD4+ and CD8+ T cells. TCR sequencing used cDNA made by reverse transcription of extracted RNA. Profiling relied on immunoSEQ multiplex PCR, and the TCRdb table lists in-frame clones only, not all of them. This sample carries 210,000 or so clones, roughly three fifths of them seen once, and the ten largest clones take over 1%. The sequence derives from a human donor with alopecia areata. The specimen was CD4+ T cells sorted from blood, collected between weeks 43 and 45, from a patient treated with tofacitinib. V gene TRBV29-1 combines with J gene TRBJ1-1, with TRBD1 as a possible D gene (5 bases). This CDR3 reads CSTKKSGAEAFF. The CDR3 DNA is TGCAGCACGAAAAAGTCGGGGGCTGAAGCTTTCTTT.